Given below is one TCR beta chain in context. This CDR3 comprises 12 residues. Germline CDR1 and CDR2: SEHNR and FQNEAQ (reference sequence). The V and J ends lost 5 bases and 3 bases respectively, with 8 bases between them. PCR was performed using 60 Vbeta and 13 Jbeta primers. Profiled with immunoSEQ multiplex PCR; TCRdb holds only in-frame clones, not every one. The profile shows 100,000 to 150,000 clones, roughly 74% of them singletons. The data were obtained in a study of cytomegalovirus exposure and HLA in healthy donors. Each of the donors was a healthy bone marrow donor. The chain carries TRBV7-9 and TRBJ2-7; D possibly corresponds to TRBD1 (5 bases). Sequencing was carried out using PBMCs. This receptor was taken from a woman aged 50 to 60 in good health and CMV-seropositive. CDR3 bases: TGTGCCAGCAGCCAGACAGACTACGAGCAGTACTTC. Translation gives CASSQTDYEQYF.